These T cell receptor beta chains were read from a single sample in a study of cytomegalovirus exposure and HLA in healthy donors. Produced via immunoSEQ multiplex PCR; TCRdb's table is partial and in-frame only. The repertoire holds 150,000 to 200,000 clones, around 88% seen once, with approximately 2.1% in the top ten. The specimen sequenced was PBMCs. These receptors were collected from a young woman in good health and CMV-seronegative. Both conserved end residues are part of each CDR3. Fields, in order: D gene, V gene, J gene, clone size, CDR3 DNA, CDR3 protein. D genes are given only for firm matches. Size values are once, few and many counts, or a class for expanded clones, and some rows have none.

d_call: .; v_call: TRBV7-9; j_call: TRBJ1-2; clone_size: .; cdr3_nt: TGTGCCAGCAGCGACCGGACAGCGTATGGCTACACCTTC; cdr3_aa: CASSDRTAYGYTF
d_call: .; v_call: TRBV9; j_call: TRBJ1-2; clone_size: .; cdr3_nt: TGTGCCAGCAGCCCAAAGTACGGTAATGGCTACACCTTC; cdr3_aa: CASSPKYGNGYTF
d_call: TRBD1; v_call: TRBV2; j_call: TRBJ2-1; clone_size: .; cdr3_nt: TGTGCCAGCAGTGTTCAAGGGGGCTACTACAATGAGCAGTTCTTC; cdr3_aa: CASSVQGGYYNEQFF
d_call: .; v_call: TRBV6-5; j_call: TRBJ1-6; clone_size: .; cdr3_nt: TGTGCCAGCAATGATGGCGCAGGGATACTCCACTTT; cdr3_aa: CASNDGAGILHF
d_call: TRBD2; v_call: TRBV6-1; j_call: TRBJ2-2; clone_size: .; cdr3_nt: TGTGCCAGCCCCGCGGCGGGGGGGGACACCGGGGAGCTGTTTTTT; cdr3_aa: CASPAAGGDTGELFF
d_call: TRBD1; v_call: TRBV28; j_call: TRBJ1-3; clone_size: .; cdr3_nt: TGTGCCAGCAGTACCGGACAGGCTGCCGGAAACACCATATATTTT; cdr3_aa: CASSTGQAAGNTIYF
d_call: .; v_call: TRBV27; j_call: TRBJ1-1; clone_size: .; cdr3_nt: TGTGCCATCCTCAGGGGGAACACTGAAGCTTTCTTT; cdr3_aa: CAILRGNTEAFF
d_call: TRBD1; v_call: TRBV29-1; j_call: TRBJ1-4; clone_size: .; cdr3_nt: TGCAGCGTTGGACAGGGGAACGAAAAACTGTTTTTT; cdr3_aa: CSVGQGNEKLFF
d_call: .; v_call: TRBV7-3; j_call: TRBJ2-3; clone_size: .; cdr3_nt: TGTGCCAGCAGCCCCCAGGTGGGGGGACCCACAGATACGCAGTATTTT; cdr3_aa: CASSPQVGGPTDTQYF
d_call: TRBD2; v_call: TRBV4-1; j_call: TRBJ2-3; clone_size: .; cdr3_nt: TGCGCCAGCAGCCCTAGCGGGAGACGAGGGGATACGCAGTATTTT; cdr3_aa: CASSPSGRRGDTQYF
d_call: TRBD1; v_call: TRBV4-3; j_call: TRBJ1-5; clone_size: .; cdr3_nt: TGCGCCAGCAACCGGGACAGCAATAGCAATCAGCCCCAGCATTTT; cdr3_aa: CASNRDSNSNQPQHF
d_call: .; v_call: TRBV27; j_call: TRBJ2-1; clone_size: .; cdr3_nt: TGTGCCAGCAGTTTCTACCCGGGTACCTACAATGAGCAGTTCTTC; cdr3_aa: CASSFYPGTYNEQFF
d_call: .; v_call: TRBV23-1; j_call: TRBJ1-1; clone_size: few; cdr3_nt: TGCGCCATTCCAACAGTGAACACTGAAGCTTTCTTT; cdr3_aa: CAIPTVNTEAFF
d_call: .; v_call: TRBV6-5; j_call: TRBJ2-1; clone_size: .; cdr3_nt: TGTGCCAGCAGTTACGGTCGGGGAACTTACAATGAGCAGTTCTTC; cdr3_aa: CASSYGRGTYNEQFF
d_call: .; v_call: TRBV13; j_call: TRBJ2-1; clone_size: once; cdr3_nt: TGTGCCAGCAGCCCGCGACTAGAGACCTACTACAATGAGTTGTTCTTC; cdr3_aa: CASSPRLETYYNELFF
d_call: TRBD1; v_call: TRBV5-1; j_call: TRBJ2-3; clone_size: many; cdr3_nt: TGCGCCAGCAGCTTGGCCGGGTTGGGTGCAGGGGGTACGCAGTATTTT; cdr3_aa: CASSLAGLGAGGTQYF
d_call: .; v_call: TRBV27; j_call: TRBJ1-1; clone_size: .; cdr3_nt: TGTGCCAGCAGTTTCCGGGGTAAACCTGAAGCTTTCTTT; cdr3_aa: CASSFRGKPEAFF
d_call: TRBD1; v_call: TRBV9; j_call: TRBJ1-5; clone_size: .; cdr3_nt: TGTGCCAGCAGCGTAGGGGGACAGGACAATCAGCCCCAGCATTTT; cdr3_aa: CASSVGGQDNQPQHF
d_call: TRBD1; v_call: TRBV12-5; j_call: TRBJ1-5; clone_size: .; cdr3_nt: TGTGCTAGTGGCTCCGGACAGGGGGTTGAACAGCCCCAGCATTTT; cdr3_aa: CASGSGQGVEQPQHF
d_call: TRBD1; v_call: TRBV5-4; j_call: TRBJ2-2; clone_size: .; cdr3_nt: TGTGCCAGCAGCTCCGGGGACAGACGGAACACCGGGGAGCTGTTTTTT; cdr3_aa: CASSSGDRRNTGELFF
d_call: TRBD1; v_call: TRBV19; j_call: TRBJ2-7; clone_size: .; cdr3_nt: TGTGCCAGTAGTGTTCCGGGACAGGGAGTCCACGAGCAGTACTTC; cdr3_aa: CASSVPGQGVHEQYF
d_call: TRBD2; v_call: TRBV7-9; j_call: TRBJ2-5; clone_size: .; cdr3_nt: TGTGCCAGCAGCTCGGCAGGCCTAGCGGGAGTGTTAGAGACCCAGTACTTC; cdr3_aa: CASSSAGLAGVLETQYF
d_call: .; v_call: TRBV29-1; j_call: TRBJ1-4; clone_size: once; cdr3_nt: TGCAGCGTTGGGTGGGGCAATGAAAAACTGTTTTTT; cdr3_aa: CSVGWGNEKLFF
d_call: .; v_call: TRBV5-4; j_call: TRBJ1-2; clone_size: .; cdr3_nt: TGTGCCAGCAGCCCCGGAGGGCCAGGGTTCAACTATGGCTACACCTTC; cdr3_aa: CASSPGGPGFNYGYTF
d_call: .; v_call: TRBV29-1; j_call: TRBJ2-7; clone_size: .; cdr3_nt: TGCAGCGTTATCGGAGGGGAGGTAGAGCAGTACTTC; cdr3_aa: CSVIGGEVEQYF
d_call: .; v_call: TRBV30; j_call: TRBJ1-3; clone_size: .; cdr3_nt: TGTGCCTGGAGTCGAACGGTCTCTGGAAACACCATATATTTT; cdr3_aa: CAWSRTVSGNTIYF
d_call: TRBD1; v_call: TRBV6-5; j_call: TRBJ1-2; clone_size: .; cdr3_nt: TGTGCCAGCAGTTACCAATCAGGGGGAGGCTACACCTTC; cdr3_aa: CASSYQSGGGYTF
d_call: .; v_call: TRBV5-4; j_call: TRBJ1-1; clone_size: .; cdr3_nt: TGTGCCAGCGGCTCAGGTGGGACAAGCCTCACTGAAGCTTTCTTT; cdr3_aa: CASGSGGTSLTEAFF
d_call: TRBD1; v_call: TRBV20-1; j_call: TRBJ2-1; clone_size: .; cdr3_nt: TGCAGTGCTGCAGGGGGCAATGAGCAGTTCTTC; cdr3_aa: CSAAGGNEQFF
d_call: TRBD1; v_call: TRBV7-8; j_call: TRBJ1-5; clone_size: .; cdr3_nt: TGTGCCAGCAGCTCAGGACAGGGGGTCCTTGCAGGCAACCAGCCCCAGCATTTT; cdr3_aa: CASSSGQGVLAGNQPQHF
d_call: TRBD1; v_call: TRBV11-2; j_call: TRBJ1-2; clone_size: .; cdr3_nt: TGTGCCAGCAGCTTGAGGGTGACAGGGGAGGATGGCTACACCTTC; cdr3_aa: CASSLRVTGEDGYTF
d_call: .; v_call: TRBV10-3; j_call: TRBJ2-7; clone_size: once; cdr3_nt: TGTGCCATCAGTGACTGGGGGCAGCGCGTCTTGGGGCAGTACTTC; cdr3_aa: CAISDWGQRVLGQYF
d_call: TRBD1; v_call: TRBV27; j_call: TRBJ1-2; clone_size: few; cdr3_nt: TGTGCCAGCAGTTCCGAGGGACAGGGGCAAGGCTACACCTTC; cdr3_aa: CASSSEGQGQGYTF
d_call: TRBD2; v_call: TRBV19; j_call: TRBJ2-7; clone_size: .; cdr3_nt: TGTGCCAGTAGTACTGGGTCTAGCGGGGCTACCGTGCAGTACTTC; cdr3_aa: CASSTGSSGATVQYF
d_call: TRBD2; v_call: TRBV5-6; j_call: TRBJ2-7; clone_size: .; cdr3_nt: TGTGCCAGCAGCACCGGGACTAGCGGGTCCACCGTCTACGAGCAGTACTTC; cdr3_aa: CASSTGTSGSTVYEQYF
d_call: .; v_call: TRBV27; j_call: TRBJ1-2; clone_size: .; cdr3_nt: TGTGCCAGCAGGGGGCGAGAAGGCTACACCTTC; cdr3_aa: CASRGREGYTF
d_call: TRBD1; v_call: TRBV6-5; j_call: TRBJ1-2; clone_size: .; cdr3_nt: TGTGCCAGCAAACAGGGGGTTACGGATTACTATGGCTACACCTTC; cdr3_aa: CASKQGVTDYYGYTF
d_call: .; v_call: TRBV9; j_call: TRBJ1-2; clone_size: .; cdr3_nt: TGTGCCAGCACCCAATCCAGGGCCTCCTATGGCTACACCTTC; cdr3_aa: CASTQSRASYGYTF
d_call: TRBD1; v_call: TRBV29-1; j_call: TRBJ2-1; clone_size: once; cdr3_nt: TGCAGCGTTAACACAGGGGTAAATGAGCAGTTCTTC; cdr3_aa: CSVNTGVNEQFF
d_call: TRBD2; v_call: TRBV4-1; j_call: TRBJ2-7; clone_size: .; cdr3_nt: TGCGCCAGCAGCCAAGTTGCTAGCGGCACCTACGAGCAGTACTTC; cdr3_aa: CASSQVASGTYEQYF
d_call: .; v_call: TRBV19; j_call: TRBJ2-5; clone_size: .; cdr3_nt: TGTGCCAGTAGTATGGTCCCTAGCCAAGAGACCCAGTACTTC; cdr3_aa: CASSMVPSQETQYF
d_call: .; v_call: TRBV27; j_call: TRBJ2-3; clone_size: .; cdr3_nt: TGTGCCAGCACCCCTGTTGGAGGCACAGATACGCAGTATTTT; cdr3_aa: CASTPVGGTDTQYF
d_call: .; v_call: TRBV18; j_call: TRBJ1-2; clone_size: few; cdr3_nt: TGTGCCAGCTCACCCCCACAGGGAAACTATGGCTACACCTTC; cdr3_aa: CASSPPQGNYGYTF